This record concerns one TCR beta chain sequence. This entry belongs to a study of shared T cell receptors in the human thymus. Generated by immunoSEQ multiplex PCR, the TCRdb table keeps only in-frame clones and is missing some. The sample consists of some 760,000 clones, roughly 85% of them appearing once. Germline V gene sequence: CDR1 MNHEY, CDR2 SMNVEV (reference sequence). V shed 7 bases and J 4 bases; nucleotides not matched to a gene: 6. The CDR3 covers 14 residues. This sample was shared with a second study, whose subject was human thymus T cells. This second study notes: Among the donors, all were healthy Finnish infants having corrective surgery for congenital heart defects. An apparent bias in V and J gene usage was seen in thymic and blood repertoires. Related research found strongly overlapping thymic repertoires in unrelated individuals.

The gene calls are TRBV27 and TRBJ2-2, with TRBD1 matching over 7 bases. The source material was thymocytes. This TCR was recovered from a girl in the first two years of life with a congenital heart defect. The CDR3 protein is CASTRDSTTGELFF. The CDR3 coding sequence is TGTGCCAGCACCCGGGACAGTACCACCGGGGAGCTGTTTTTT.